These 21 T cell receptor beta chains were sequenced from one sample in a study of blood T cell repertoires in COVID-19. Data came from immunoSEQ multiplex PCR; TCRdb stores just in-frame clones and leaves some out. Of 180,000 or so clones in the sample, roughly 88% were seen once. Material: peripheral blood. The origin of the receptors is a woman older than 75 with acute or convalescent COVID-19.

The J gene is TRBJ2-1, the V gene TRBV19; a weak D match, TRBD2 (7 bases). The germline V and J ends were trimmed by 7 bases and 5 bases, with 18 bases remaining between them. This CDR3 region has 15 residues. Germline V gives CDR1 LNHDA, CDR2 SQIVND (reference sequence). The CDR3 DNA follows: TGTGCCAGTACCGATGGGGGGGCAGCGGACAATGAGCAGTTCTTC. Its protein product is CASTDGGAADNEQFF. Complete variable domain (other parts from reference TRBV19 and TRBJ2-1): DGGITQSPKYLFRKEGQNVTLSCEQNLNHDAMYWYRQDPGQGLRLIYYSQIVNDFQKGDIAEGYSVSREKKESFPLTVTSAQKNPTAFYLCASTDGGAADNEQFFGPGTRLTVL.

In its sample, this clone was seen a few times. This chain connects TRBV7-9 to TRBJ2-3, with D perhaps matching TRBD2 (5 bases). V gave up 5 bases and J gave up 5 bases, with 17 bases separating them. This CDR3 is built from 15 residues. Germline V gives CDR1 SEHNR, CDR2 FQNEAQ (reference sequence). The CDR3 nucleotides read TGTGCCAGCAGCCTCAGCGGCCCCCTGGGAGATACGCAGTATTTT. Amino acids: CASSLSGPLGDTQYF.

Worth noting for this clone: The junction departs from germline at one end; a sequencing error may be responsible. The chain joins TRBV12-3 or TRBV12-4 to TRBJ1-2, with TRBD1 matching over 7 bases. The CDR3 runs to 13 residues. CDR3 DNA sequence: TGTGCCAGCAGCGAAACCCTACAGGGGCCAACGTCGTTC. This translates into CASSETLQGPTSF.

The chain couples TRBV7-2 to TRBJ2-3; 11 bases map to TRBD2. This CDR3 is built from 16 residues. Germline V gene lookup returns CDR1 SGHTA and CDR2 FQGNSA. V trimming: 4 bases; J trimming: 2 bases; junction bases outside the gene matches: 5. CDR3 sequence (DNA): TGTGCCAGCAGCTCATTACTAGCGGGGGACACAGATACGCAGTATTTT. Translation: CASSSLLAGDTDTQYF.

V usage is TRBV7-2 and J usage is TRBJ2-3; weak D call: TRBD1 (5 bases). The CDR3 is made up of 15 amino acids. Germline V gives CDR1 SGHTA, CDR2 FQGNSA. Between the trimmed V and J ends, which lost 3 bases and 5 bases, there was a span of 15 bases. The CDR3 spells CASSFRVGDLDTQYF. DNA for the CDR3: TGTGCCAGCAGCTTTAGAGTAGGGGATCTAGATACGCAGTATTTT.

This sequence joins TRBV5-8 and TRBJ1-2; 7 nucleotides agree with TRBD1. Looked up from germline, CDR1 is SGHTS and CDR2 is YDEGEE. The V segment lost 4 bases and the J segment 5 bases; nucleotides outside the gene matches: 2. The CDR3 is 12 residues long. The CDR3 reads CASSPGGYGYTF. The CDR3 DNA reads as TGTGCCAGCAGCCCAGGGGGATATGGCTACACCTTC.

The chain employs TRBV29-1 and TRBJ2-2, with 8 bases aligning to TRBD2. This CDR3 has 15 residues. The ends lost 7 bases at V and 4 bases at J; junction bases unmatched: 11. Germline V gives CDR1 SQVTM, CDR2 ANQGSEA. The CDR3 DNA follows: TGCAGCGCCCTCCCCGGGGGGGGGCGCACCGGGGAGCTGTTTTTT. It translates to CSALPGGGRTGELFF.

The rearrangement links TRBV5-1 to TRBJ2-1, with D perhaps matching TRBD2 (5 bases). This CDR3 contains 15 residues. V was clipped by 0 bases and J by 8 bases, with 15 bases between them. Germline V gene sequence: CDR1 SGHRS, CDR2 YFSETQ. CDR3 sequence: CASSLGRGADYEQFF. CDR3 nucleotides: TGCGCCAGCAGCTTGGGACGGGGAGCAGACTATGAGCAGTTCTTC.

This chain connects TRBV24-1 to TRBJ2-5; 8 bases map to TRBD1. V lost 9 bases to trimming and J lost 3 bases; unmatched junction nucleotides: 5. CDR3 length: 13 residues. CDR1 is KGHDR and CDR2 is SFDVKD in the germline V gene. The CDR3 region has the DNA TGTGCCACCGCCGGGACAGGAAAAGAGACCCAGTACTTC. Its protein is CATAGTGKETQYF.

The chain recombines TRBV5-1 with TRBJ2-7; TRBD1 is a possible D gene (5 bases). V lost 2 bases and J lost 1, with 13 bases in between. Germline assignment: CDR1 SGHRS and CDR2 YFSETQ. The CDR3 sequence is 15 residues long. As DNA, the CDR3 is TGCGCCAGCAGCTTCCGCTCAGGGCGGTCCTACGAGCAGTACTTC. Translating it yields CASSFRSGRSYEQYF.

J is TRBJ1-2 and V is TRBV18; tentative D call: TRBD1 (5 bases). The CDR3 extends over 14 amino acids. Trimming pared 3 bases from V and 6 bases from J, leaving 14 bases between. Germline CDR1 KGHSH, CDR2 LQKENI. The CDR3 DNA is TGTGCCAGCTCACCGGCCTACGAAGGGGATGGCTACACCTTC. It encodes CASSPAYEGDGYTF.

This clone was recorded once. DNA for the CDR3: TGTGCCAGCGCAATAGCGGGGCTGAACAATGAGCAGTTCTTC. It yields the protein CASAIAGLNNEQFF. The rearrangement uses TRBV6-5 and TRBJ2-1; 8 nucleotides line up with TRBD2. With 8 bases clipped from V and 5 bases from J, the junction kept 8 bases outside the gene matches. Germline loops: CDR1 MNHEY, CDR2 SVGAGI. The CDR3 spans 14 residues.

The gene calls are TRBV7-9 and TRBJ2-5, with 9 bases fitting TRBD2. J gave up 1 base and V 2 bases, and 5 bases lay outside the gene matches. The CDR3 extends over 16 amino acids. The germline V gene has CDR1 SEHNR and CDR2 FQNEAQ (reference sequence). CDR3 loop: CASSLQASGAQETQYF. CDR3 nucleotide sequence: TGTGCCAGCAGCTTACAGGCTAGCGGGGCCCAAGAGACCCAGTACTTC.

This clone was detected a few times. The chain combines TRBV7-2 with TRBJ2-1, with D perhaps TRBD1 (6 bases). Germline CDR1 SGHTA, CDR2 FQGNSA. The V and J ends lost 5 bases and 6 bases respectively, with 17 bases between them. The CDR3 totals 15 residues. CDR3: CASSLGTYRSNEQFF. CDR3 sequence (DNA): TGTGCCAGCAGCCTCGGGACATACCGTAGCAATGAGCAGTTCTTC.

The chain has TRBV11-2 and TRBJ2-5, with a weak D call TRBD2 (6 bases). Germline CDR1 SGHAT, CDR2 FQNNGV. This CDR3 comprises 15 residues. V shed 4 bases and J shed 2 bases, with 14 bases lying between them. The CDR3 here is CASSSRGTVQETQYF. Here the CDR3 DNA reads TGTGCCAGCAGCTCTCGGGGGACGGTACAAGAGACCCAGTACTTC.

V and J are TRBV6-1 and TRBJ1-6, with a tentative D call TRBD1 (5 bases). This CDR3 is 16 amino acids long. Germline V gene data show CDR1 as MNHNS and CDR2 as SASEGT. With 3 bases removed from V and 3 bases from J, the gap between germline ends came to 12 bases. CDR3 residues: CASSDGQGFYNSPLHF. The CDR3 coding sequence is TGTGCCAGCAGTGACGGGCAGGGCTTCTATAATTCACCCCTCCACTTT.

CDR3 coding DNA: TGTGCCAGCAGCCAGGTTTCACTAGCGGGGGCCCCTGGGAACATTCAGTACTTC. Amino acid sequence: CASSQVSLAGAPGNIQYF. V gene TRBV4-2 combines with J gene TRBJ2-4, with TRBD2 matching 11 bases. Trimming cost V 3 bases and J 7 bases; bases outside gene matches: 14. CDR3 size: 18 residues. The germline gives CDR1 LGHNA, CDR2 YNFKEQ.

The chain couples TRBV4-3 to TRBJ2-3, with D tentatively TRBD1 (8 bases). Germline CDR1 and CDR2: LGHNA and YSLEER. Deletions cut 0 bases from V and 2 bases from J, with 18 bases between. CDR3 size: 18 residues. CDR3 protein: CASSQDVTGGGLTDTQYF. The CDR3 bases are TGCGCCAGCAGCCAAGATGTTACAGGGGGGGGACTCACAGATACGCAGTATTTT.

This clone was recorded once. The CDR3 DNA reads TGTGCCAGCAGTCAATACAGGGGGCTCAGTCTGAACACTGAAGCTTTCTTT. This sequence encodes CASSQYRGLSLNTEAFF. The genes are TRBV27 and TRBJ1-1; 9 bases agree with TRBD1. Germline V CDR1 and CDR2: MNHEY, SMNVEV (reference sequence). V lost 5 bases and J lost 0; bases outside the gene matches: 10. This CDR3 has 17 amino acids.

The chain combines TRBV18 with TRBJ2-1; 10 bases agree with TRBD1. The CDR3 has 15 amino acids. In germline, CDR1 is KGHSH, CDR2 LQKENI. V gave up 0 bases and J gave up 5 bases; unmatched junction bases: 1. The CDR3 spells CASSPPGQGNNEQFF. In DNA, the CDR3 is TGTGCCAGCTCACCACCGGGACAGGGGAACAATGAGCAGTTCTTC.

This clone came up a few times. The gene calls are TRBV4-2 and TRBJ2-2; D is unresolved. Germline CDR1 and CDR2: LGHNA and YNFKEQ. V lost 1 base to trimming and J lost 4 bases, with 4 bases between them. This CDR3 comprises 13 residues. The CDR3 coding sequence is TGTGCCAGCAGCCAAGCCGGCACCGGGGAGCTGTTTTTT. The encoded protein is CASSQAGTGELFF.